The 28 T cell receptor beta chains given below trace back to one sample, sequenced in a study of Ad26.COV2.S vaccination and SARS-CoV-2 variants. As for treatment: roughly 20 received Ad26.COV2.S at low or high dose, single or two shots; 5 received placebo; per-sample allocation not given. Sampling took place 63 days after the first vaccine or placebo injection. The assay was immunoSEQ multiplex PCR, and TCRdb's table has in-frame clones only and misses some. This sample yields 300,000 to 350,000 clones, of which around 89% are seen a single time; 5% belongs to the top ten. The sequencing used peripheral blood, collected in a trial of Ad26.COV2.S vaccine versus placebo. These receptors came from a person aged 18 to 59 who received the Ad26.COV2.S COVID-19 vaccine or a placebo.

The chain is built from TRBV19 and TRBJ1-1; no firm D call. V was trimmed by 1 base and J by 6 bases, leaving 6 bases between them. From germline, CDR1 is LNHDA and CDR2 SQIVND (reference sequence). This CDR3 spans 12 amino acids. CDR3 in amino acids: CASSIGQAEAFF. CDR3 nucleotides: TGTGCCAGTAGTATAGGCCAAGCTGAAGCTTTCTTT.

The CDR3 region is CASSLQETSRSYEQFF. CDR3 in DNA: TGTGCCAGCAGCTTACAGGAGACTAGTCGGTCCTACGAGCAGTTCTTC. The rearrangement joins TRBV7-6 to TRBJ2-1; weak D call: TRBD2 (6 bases). Germline CDR1 SGHVS, CDR2 FNYEAQ. The CDR3 loop spans 16 amino acids. Trimming left V 2 bases short and J 10 bases short, with 21 bases between.

V usage is TRBV18 and J usage is TRBJ2-7; 10 bases are shared with TRBD1. The CDR3 runs to 16 residues. V lost 0 bases, J lost 5 bases, and 7 bases stayed unmatched. The germline gives CDR1 KGHSH, CDR2 LQKENI. The CDR3 DNA sequence: TGTGCCAGCTCACCACCTATTGGGACAGGGGCTAACGAGCAGTACTTC. Residues: CASSPPIGTGANEQYF.

This clone was seen only a few times. This chain joins TRBV5-1 and TRBJ1-2; TRBD1 agrees at 9 bases. The CDR3 extends over 16 amino acids. Germline CDR1 reads SGHRS; CDR2 reads YFSETQ. J gave up 3 bases and V 4 bases, and 10 bases lay outside the gene matches. CDR3 in DNA: TGCGCCAGCAGCAGAGGACAGGGGAGGATCGACTATGGCTACACCTTC. Translated: CASSRGQGRIDYGYTF.

This clone was detected only a few times. The chain recombines TRBV7-6 with TRBJ2-5; D remains ambiguous. The V end lost 5 bases, the J end lost 2 bases, and 12 bases lay between the germline ends. The length of the CDR3 is 14 residues. CDR1 and CDR2 from the germline V gene are SGHVS and FNYEAQ. CDR3: CASSRGRAQETQYF. DNA for the CDR3: TGTGCCAGCAGCCGCGGCCGAGCTCAAGAGACCCAGTACTTC.

This clone was observed once. The chain joins TRBV6-5 to TRBJ2-2, with 8 bases matching TRBD1. The germline V gene encodes CDR1 MNHEY and CDR2 SVGAGI. This CDR3 is 14 amino acids long. The junction had 3 bases not matched to a gene; V was cut back by 7 bases and J by 2 bases. The CDR3 region is CASTGTGNTGELFF. CDR3 in DNA: TGTGCCAGCACCGGGACAGGTAACACCGGGGAGCTGTTTTTT.

This chain uses TRBV28 with TRBJ2-7; possible D gene TRBD2, 6 bases. V was cut by 2 bases and J by 0 bases, with 11 bases left in between. CDR1 and CDR2 from the germline V gene are MDHEN and SYDVKM. The CDR3 has 15 amino acids. The CDR3 DNA sequence: TGTGCCAGCAGTTTAAACTGGGGGGACTCCTACGAGCAGTACTTC. This encodes CASSLNWGDSYEQYF.

The chain carries TRBV30 and TRBJ1-5; D may be TRBD1 (5 bases). Germline V CDR1 and CDR2: GTSNPN, SVGIG (reference sequence). With 1 base removed from V and 5 bases from J, the gap between germline ends came to 9 bases. The CDR3 loop spans 13 amino acids. CDR3: CAWSGRGDQPQHF. For the CDR3, the DNA is TGTGCCTGGAGTGGGAGGGGAGATCAGCCCCAGCATTTT.

The chain links TRBV28 to TRBJ2-7; 7 bases are a match to TRBD1. This CDR3 has 12 amino acids. Germline CDR1 is MDHEN and CDR2 is SYDVKM. V was pared by 4 bases and J by 4 bases, with 1 base of the junction left unmatched. CDR3 residues: CASSYRGYEQYF. CDR3 nucleotides: TGTGCCAGCAGTTACAGGGGATACGAGCAGTACTTC.

The chain employs TRBV6-1 and TRBJ1-6, with D possibly being TRBD1 (5 bases). This CDR3 spans 15 amino acids. Germline lookup yields CDR1 MNHNS and CDR2 SASEGT. V shed 2 bases and J shed 10 bases, with 15 bases lying between them. CDR3 in amino acids: CASSELRQSVSPLHF. The CDR3 DNA follows: TGTGCCAGCAGTGAATTGAGACAGTCCGTGTCACCCCTCCACTTT.

V and J are TRBV24-1 and TRBJ2-7; 9 nucleotides line up with TRBD1. The CDR3 spans 15 residues. Trimming took 2 bases from V and 5 from J; bases not matched to a gene: 6. The V gene's germline CDR1 is KGHDR and CDR2 SFDVKD. In DNA form, the CDR3 reads TGTGCCACCAGTGATTCCGGGACAGGGTACCACGAGCAGTACTTC. Amino acids: CATSDSGTGYHEQYF.

Only one count was recorded for this clone. The V gene is TRBV29-1, the J gene TRBJ2-1; D remains ambiguous. This CDR3 has 11 amino acids. The ends were cut back, 0 bases at V and 6 bases at J, with 3 bases in the middle. The germline V gene encodes CDR1 SQVTM and CDR2 ANQGSEA. The CDR3 DNA follows: TGCAGCGTTGAAGAGGTCAATGAGCAGTTCTTC. It yields the protein CSVEEVNEQFF.

The J gene is TRBJ2-3, the V gene TRBV9; unclear D gene. Germline CDR1 and CDR2: SGDLS and YYNGEE. The CDR3 sequence is 14 residues long. V was shortened by 3 bases and J by 2 bases, with 10 bases between the two germline ends. Written as DNA, the CDR3 is TGTGCCAGCAGCGCGAATCCGGACACAGATACGCAGTATTTT. It is translated as CASSANPDTDTQYF.

The chain employs TRBV18 and TRBJ1-2; D not certain. Germline V lookup: CDR1 KGHSH, CDR2 LQKENI. This CDR3 spans 13 amino acids. The germline V and J ends were trimmed by 3 bases and 1 base, with 6 bases remaining between them. The CDR3 DNA reads as TGTGCCAGCTCACCGCGGAGTAACTATGGCTACACCTTC. It codes for CASSPRSNYGYTF.

This chain joins TRBV6-1 and TRBJ2-7, with a possible D match to TRBD2 (5 bases). Germline V CDR1 and CDR2: MNHNS, SASEGT. The CDR3 totals 12 residues. The CDR3 DNA is TGTGCCAGCAGTGAGGGTTGGACTCCAATAAAAGTC. This sequence encodes CASSEGWTPIKV.

The CDR3 DNA sequence: TGTGCCAGCAGCCCCATTAGGGGCGACCCCGGGGAGCTGTTTTTT. Amino acids: CASSPIRGDPGELFF. The chain joins TRBV5-6 to TRBJ2-2, with TRBD1 as a possible D gene (5 bases). Trimming took off 4 bases at V and 6 bases at J, with 16 bases between the two ends. The CDR3 is 15 amino acids. Germline-derived CDR1 and CDR2 are SGHDT and YYEEEE. The full variable domain, rest sourced from reference TRBV5-6 and TRBJ2-2, is DAGVTQSPTHLIKTRGQQVTLRCSPKSGHDTVSWYQQALGQGPQFIFQYYEEEERQRGNFPDRFSGHQFPNYSSELNVNALLLGDSALYLCASSPIRGDPGELFFGEGSRLTVL.

On this clone itself: Other DNA sequences in the same sample also yield this CDR3. The rearrangement uses TRBV5-1 and TRBJ1-1, with D hard to call. Trimming removed 0 bases from V and 8 bases from J, with 8 bases in between. Per germline, CDR1 SGHRS and CDR2 YFSETQ. This CDR3 has 12 residues. CDR3 bases: TGCGCCAGCAGCTTGGTAGGTGGCGAAGCTTTCTTT. Residues: CASSLVGGEAFF.

The gene calls are TRBV5-1 and TRBJ2-5; D is perhaps TRBD1 or TRBD2 (5 bases each). The CDR3 has 14 amino acids. V was cut by 4 bases and J by 2 bases, with 12 bases left in between. CDR1 is SGHRS, CDR2 YFSETQ, per germline. CDR3 protein: CASSLGPTQETQYF. CDR3 DNA sequence: TGCGCCAGCAGCCTGGGACCGACACAAGAGACCCAGTACTTC.

The CDR3 DNA is TGTGCCAGTAGTCAGGGGGCCCTTAACGAGCAGTACTTC. Residues: CASSQGALNEQYF. This chain uses TRBV19 with TRBJ2-7, with TRBD1 identical over 8 bases. This CDR3 comprises 13 residues. CDR1 LNHDA and CDR2 SQIVND come from the germline V gene (reference sequence). The V and J ends lost 5 bases and 5 bases, in that order; junction bases with no gene match: 5.

This chain links TRBV28 with TRBJ1-5; possible D gene TRBD1, 5 bases. CDR1 and CDR2 from the germline V gene are MDHEN and SYDVKM. This CDR3 has 14 residues. The ends were cut back, 3 bases at V and 6 bases at J, with 12 bases in the middle. CDR3 residues: CASSFGQGGQPQHF. DNA of the CDR3: TGTGCCAGCAGTTTCGGGCAGGGTGGTCAGCCCCAGCATTTT.

The chain is built from TRBV7-8 and TRBJ1-2, with 7 bases fitting TRBD1. Unmatched junction bases numbered 12, after V lost 4 bases and J lost 4 bases. The length of the CDR3 is 16 residues. Germline assignment: CDR1 SGHVS and CDR2 FQNEAQ. The CDR3 reads CASSSQGQTVGYGYTF. The DNA for the CDR3 is TGTGCCAGCAGCTCGCAGGGACAGACCGTAGGCTATGGCTACACCTTC.

The chain couples TRBV27 to TRBJ1-6, with D possibly TRBD1 on 6 matching bases. The germline V and J ends were trimmed by 5 bases and 6 bases, with 14 bases remaining between them. CDR3 length equals 15 residues. CDR1 is MNHEY, CDR2 SMNVEV, per germline (reference sequence). CDR3 in DNA: TGTGCCAGCAGTGAGCGGGACATTCGTAATTCACCCCTCCACTTT. Translation: CASSERDIRNSPLHF.

Points on this clone: The same CDR3 is also encoded by other DNA sequences in this sample. J is TRBJ1-1 and V is TRBV5-6; perhaps TRBD1 as D (5 bases). Per germline, CDR1 SGHDT and CDR2 YYEEEE. V gave up 2 bases and J gave up 2 bases, with 7 bases separating them. The CDR3 is made up of 13 amino acids. As DNA, the CDR3 is TGTGCCAGCAGCTTTGACAGAAACACTGAAGCTTTCTTT. Its protein is CASSFDRNTEAFF.

The chain has TRBV9 and TRBJ1-1; no reliable D call. Germline V lookup: CDR1 SGDLS, CDR2 YYNGEE. V was cut by 0 bases and J by 1 base, with 13 bases left in between. The CDR3 has 16 residues. CDR3 protein: CASSVDFNRGNTEAFF. In nucleotides, the CDR3 is TGTGCCAGCAGCGTAGATTTTAACCGGGGGAACACTGAAGCTTTCTTT. Supplemented by reference TRBV9 and TRBJ1-1, the full variable domain reads DSGVTQTPKHLITATGQRVTLRCSPRSGDLSVYWYQQSLDQGLQFLIQYYNGEERAKGNILERFSAQQFPDLHSELNLSSLELGDSALYFCASSVDFNRGNTEAFFGQGTRLTVV.

J is TRBJ2-5 and V is TRBV7-8, with D possibly being TRBD1 or TRBD2 (5 bases each). Germline lookup yields CDR1 SGHVS and CDR2 FQNEAQ. The CDR3 has 14 amino acids. V dropped 1 base and J dropped 0 bases, with 6 bases sitting between them. The CDR3, as DNA: TGTGCCAGCAGCTTAGGGGGGAACCAAGAGACCCAGTACTTC. It yields the protein CASSLGGNQETQYF.

The chain combines TRBV18 with TRBJ1-1; TRBD1 might be the D (5 bases). V gave up 1 base and J gave up 1 base, with 7 bases separating them. The germline CDR1 and CDR2 sequences are KGHSH and LQKENI. The CDR3 is made up of 14 amino acids. Written as DNA, the CDR3 is TGTGCCAGCTCACCACGACAGACGAACACTGAAGCTTTCTTT. Translated, it gives CASSPRQTNTEAFF.

The V gene is TRBV5-1, the J gene TRBJ2-1, with TRBD1 matching over 12 bases. The CDR3 has 15 amino acids. CDR1 is SGHRS, CDR2 YFSETQ, per germline. V lost 4 bases and J lost 6; bases outside the gene matches: 5. The CDR3 DNA reads as TGCGCCAGCAGCCGGGACAGGGGGCCTCTCAATGAGCAGTTCTTC. Encoded protein: CASSRDRGPLNEQFF.

V and J are TRBV27 and TRBJ2-3; TRBD2 agrees at 10 bases. With 3 bases clipped from V and 1 base from J, the junction kept 1 base outside the gene matches. In germline, CDR1 is MNHEY, CDR2 SMNVEV (reference sequence). The CDR3 is made up of 15 amino acids. Here the CDR3 reads CASSFLAGGTDTQYF. The CDR3 DNA reads TGTGCCAGCAGTTTTCTAGCGGGGGGCACAGATACGCAGTATTTT.